This T cell receptor beta chain was captured by sequencing in a study of blood T cells in healthy people across ages. Through a sample-barcoded 5' primer and a J-beta primer mix, a second PCR was run for 7 to 11 cycles. TCRdb used MiXCR to reprocess the 5' RACE reads, holding one entry per CDR3 protein. The sample carries nearly 800,000 distinct CDR3 sequences, just over 55% recorded once. This clonotype came up a few times. Germline values: CDR1 SGHAT, CDR2 FQNNGV. Trimming removed 4 bases from V and 5 bases from J; junction bases left unmatched: 8. The CDR3 loop spans 15 amino acids. This TCR was recovered from a man in his forties in good health. The chain joins TRBV11-2 to TRBJ2-1, with 7 positions matching TRBD1. The sequenced sample consisted of blood. CDR3 residues: CASSSDRAENNEQFF. The CDR3 DNA reads as TGTGCCAGCAGCTCCGACAGGGCGGAAAACAATGAGCAGTTCTTC.